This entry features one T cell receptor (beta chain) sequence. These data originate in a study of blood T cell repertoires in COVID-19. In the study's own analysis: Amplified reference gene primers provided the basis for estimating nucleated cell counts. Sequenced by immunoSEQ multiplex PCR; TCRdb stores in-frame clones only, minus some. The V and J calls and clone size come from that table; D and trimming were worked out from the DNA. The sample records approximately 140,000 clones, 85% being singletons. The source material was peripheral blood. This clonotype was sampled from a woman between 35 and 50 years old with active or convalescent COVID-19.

As DNA, the CDR3 is TGTGCCAGCAGTGTAGAAGGAACAGGGGGCACCTATGGCTACACCTTC. It is translated as CASSVEGTGGTYGYTF. V and J are TRBV6-4 and TRBJ1-2, with TRBD1 matching over 9 bases. After removal of 4 bases from V and 4 bases from J, the junction contained 10 bases not matched to a gene. This CDR3 is 16 amino acids long. The germline CDR1 and CDR2 sequences are MRHNA and SNTAGT.